This T cell receptor beta chain was identified in a study of blood T cell repertoires in COVID-19. Study as a whole: Sites across the United States, Italy and Spain contributed samples from acute and convalescent COVID-19. Sources were T cells, B-cell-depleted T cells, or PBMCs; the material itself was cDNA or gDNA.

Assay used: immunoSEQ multiplex PCR; TCRdb lists only in-frame clones, some missing. This sample has fewer than 70,000 clones, with over 75% found just once. The CDR3 is 15 amino acids. The V and J ends lost 4 bases and 0 bases respectively, with 13 bases between them. The germline CDR1 and CDR2 sequences are SGHDN and FVKESK. The V and J genes are TRBV14 and TRBJ2-7; a weak D match, TRBD2 (5 bases). The sequenced sample was peripheral blood. This TCR came from a woman aged 80 or over with active COVID-19. The CDR3, as DNA: TGTGCCAGCAGCCCCCCGGGGAGTGCCTCCTACGAGCAGTACTTC. Translating it yields CASSPPGSASYEQYF.